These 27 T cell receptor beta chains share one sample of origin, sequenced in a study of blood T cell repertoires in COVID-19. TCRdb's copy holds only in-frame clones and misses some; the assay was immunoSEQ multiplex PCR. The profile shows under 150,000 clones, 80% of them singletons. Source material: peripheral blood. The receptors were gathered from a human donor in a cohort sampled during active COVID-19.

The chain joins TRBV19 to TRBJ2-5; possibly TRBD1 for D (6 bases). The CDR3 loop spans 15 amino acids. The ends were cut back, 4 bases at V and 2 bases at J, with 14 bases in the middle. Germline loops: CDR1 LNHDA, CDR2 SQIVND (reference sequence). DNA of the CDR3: TGTGCCAGTAGTAAAACACAGGGACGACAAGAGACCCAGTACTTC. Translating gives CASSKTQGRQETQYF.

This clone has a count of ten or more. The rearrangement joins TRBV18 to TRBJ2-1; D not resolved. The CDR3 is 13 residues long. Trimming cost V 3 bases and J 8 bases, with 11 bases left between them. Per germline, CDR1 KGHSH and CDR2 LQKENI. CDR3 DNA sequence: TGTGCCAGCTCACCGTTAGTAGCCGATGAGCAGTTCTTC. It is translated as CASSPLVADEQFF.

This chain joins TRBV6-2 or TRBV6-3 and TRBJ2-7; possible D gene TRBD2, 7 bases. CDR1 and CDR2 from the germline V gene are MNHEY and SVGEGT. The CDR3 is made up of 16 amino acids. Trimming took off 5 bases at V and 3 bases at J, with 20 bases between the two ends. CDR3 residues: CASSDPLRGAIYEQYF. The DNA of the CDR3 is TGTGCCAGCAGTGACCCCTTACGGGGGGCCATCTACGAGCAGTACTTC.

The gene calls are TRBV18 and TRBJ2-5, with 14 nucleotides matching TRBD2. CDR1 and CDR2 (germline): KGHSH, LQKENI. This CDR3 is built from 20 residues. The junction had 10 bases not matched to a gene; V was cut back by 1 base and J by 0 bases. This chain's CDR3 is CASSPRRLAGGPTYQETQYF. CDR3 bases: TGTGCCAGCTCACCACGGAGACTAGCGGGGGGGCCTACCTACCAAGAGACCCAGTACTTC.

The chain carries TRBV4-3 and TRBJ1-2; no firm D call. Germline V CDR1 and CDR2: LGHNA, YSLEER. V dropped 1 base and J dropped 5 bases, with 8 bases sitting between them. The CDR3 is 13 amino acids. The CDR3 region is CASSQVGGYGYTF. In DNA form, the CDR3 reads TGCGCCAGCAGCCAAGTGGGAGGGTATGGCTACACCTTC.

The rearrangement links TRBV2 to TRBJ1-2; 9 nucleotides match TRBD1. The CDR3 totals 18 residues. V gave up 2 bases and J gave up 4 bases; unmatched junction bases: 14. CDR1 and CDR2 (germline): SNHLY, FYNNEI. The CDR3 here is CASSETAGQGLVFYGYTF. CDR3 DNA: TGTGCCAGCAGTGAAACTGCGGGACAGGGATTGGTTTTCTATGGCTACACCTTC. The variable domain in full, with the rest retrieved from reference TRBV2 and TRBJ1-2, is EPEVTQTPSHQVTQMGQEVILRCVPISNHLYFYWYRQILGQKVEFLVSFYNNEISEKSEIFDDQFSVERPDGSNFTLKIRSTKLEDSAMYFCASSETAGQGLVFYGYTFGSGTRLTVV.

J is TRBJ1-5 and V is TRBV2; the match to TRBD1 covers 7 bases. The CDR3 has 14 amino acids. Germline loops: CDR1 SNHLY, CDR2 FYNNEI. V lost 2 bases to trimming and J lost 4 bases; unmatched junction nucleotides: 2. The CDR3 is CASSESTGNQPQHF. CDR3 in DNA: TGTGCCAGCAGTGAATCGACAGGGAATCAGCCCCAGCATTTT.

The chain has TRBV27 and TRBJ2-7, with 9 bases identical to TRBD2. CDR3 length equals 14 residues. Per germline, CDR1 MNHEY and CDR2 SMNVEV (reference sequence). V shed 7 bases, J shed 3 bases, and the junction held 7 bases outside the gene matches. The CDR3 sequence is CASTRVAGVYEQYF. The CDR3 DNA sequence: TGTGCCAGCACCCGGGTAGCGGGAGTCTACGAGCAGTACTTC.

CDR3 DNA sequence: TGTGCCAGCAGCAAAGAAGGTGACTCTGGTGAAGCTTTCTTT. Protein: CASSKEGDSGEAFF. The chain couples TRBV5-5 to TRBJ1-1; D remains unclear. Trimming left V 4 bases short and J 7 bases short, with 17 bases between. Germline values: CDR1 SGHKS, CDR2 YYEKEE (reference sequence). There are 14 residues in the CDR3. Full variable domain (outside the CDR3, taken from reference TRBV5-5 and TRBJ1-1): DAGVTQSPTHLIKTRGQQVTLRCSPISGHKSVSWYQQVLGQGPQFIFQYYEKEERGRGNFPDRFSARQFPNYSSELNVNALLLGDSALYLCASSKEGDSGEAFFGQGTRLTVV.

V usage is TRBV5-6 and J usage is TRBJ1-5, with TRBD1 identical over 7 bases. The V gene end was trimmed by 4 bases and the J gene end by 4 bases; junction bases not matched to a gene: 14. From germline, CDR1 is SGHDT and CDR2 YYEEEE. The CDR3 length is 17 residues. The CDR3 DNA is TGTGCCAGCAGCGCTACTTGGACAGGTAACTCAAATCAGCCCCAGCATTTT. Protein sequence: CASSATWTGNSNQPQHF.

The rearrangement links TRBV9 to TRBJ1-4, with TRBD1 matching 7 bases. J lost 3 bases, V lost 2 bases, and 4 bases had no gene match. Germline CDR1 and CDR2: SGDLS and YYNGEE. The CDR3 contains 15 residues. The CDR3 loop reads CASSVTGNPNEKLFF. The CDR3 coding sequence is TGTGCCAGCAGCGTGACAGGGAATCCTAATGAAAAACTGTTTTTT. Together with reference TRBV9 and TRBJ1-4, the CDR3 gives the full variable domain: DSGVTQTPKHLITATGQRVTLRCSPRSGDLSVYWYQQSLDQGLQFLIQYYNGEERAKGNILERFSAQQFPDLHSELNLSSLELGDSALYFCASSVTGNPNEKLFFGSGTQLSVL.

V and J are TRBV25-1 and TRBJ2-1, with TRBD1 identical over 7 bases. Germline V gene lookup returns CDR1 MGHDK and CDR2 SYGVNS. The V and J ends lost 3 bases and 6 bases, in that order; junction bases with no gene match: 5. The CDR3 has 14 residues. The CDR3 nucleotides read TGTGCCAGCAGTGAGCCGACAGGGCTCAATGAGCAGTTCTTC. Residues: CASSEPTGLNEQFF.

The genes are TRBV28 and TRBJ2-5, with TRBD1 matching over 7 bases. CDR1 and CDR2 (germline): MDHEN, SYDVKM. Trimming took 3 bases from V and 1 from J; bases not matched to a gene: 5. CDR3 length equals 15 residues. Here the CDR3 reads CASSLNRGGQETQYF. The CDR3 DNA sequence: TGTGCCAGCAGTTTGAACAGGGGTGGCCAAGAGACCCAGTACTTC.

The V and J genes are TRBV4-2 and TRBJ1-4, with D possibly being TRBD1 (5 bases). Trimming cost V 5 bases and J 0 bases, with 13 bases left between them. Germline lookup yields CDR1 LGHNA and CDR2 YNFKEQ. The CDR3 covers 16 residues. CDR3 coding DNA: TGTGCCAGCAGCTTTCGACGGGGGGCAACTAATGAAAAACTGTTTTTT. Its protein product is CASSFRRGATNEKLFF.

In nucleotides, the CDR3 is TGTGCCAGCAGCTACGCCCCGGGGGTGGGCACTGAAGCTTTCTTT. As protein: CASSYAPGVGTEAFF. This sequence joins TRBV9 and TRBJ1-1, with D possibly matching TRBD1 (5 bases). Trimming took off 4 bases at V and 4 bases at J, with 17 bases between the two ends. The CDR3 length is 15 residues. Germline V gives CDR1 SGDLS, CDR2 YYNGEE.

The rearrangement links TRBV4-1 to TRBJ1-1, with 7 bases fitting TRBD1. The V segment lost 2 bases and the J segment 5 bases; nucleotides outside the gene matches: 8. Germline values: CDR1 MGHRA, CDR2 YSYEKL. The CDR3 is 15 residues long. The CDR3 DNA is TGCGCCAGCAGCCAACACCAGGGGGGAAGAACTGAAGCTTTCTTT. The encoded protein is CASSQHQGGRTEAFF.

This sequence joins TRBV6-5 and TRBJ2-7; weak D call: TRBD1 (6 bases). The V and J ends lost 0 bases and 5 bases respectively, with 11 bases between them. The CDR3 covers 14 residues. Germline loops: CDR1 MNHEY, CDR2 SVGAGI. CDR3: CASSYSSGQHEQYF. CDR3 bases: TGTGCCAGCAGTTACTCGTCGGGACAACACGAGCAGTACTTC.

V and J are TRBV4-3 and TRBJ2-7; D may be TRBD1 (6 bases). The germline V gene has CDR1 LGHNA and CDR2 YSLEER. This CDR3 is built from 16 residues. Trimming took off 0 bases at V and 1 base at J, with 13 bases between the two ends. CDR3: CASSQDIGGSSYEQYF. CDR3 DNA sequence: TGCGCCAGCAGCCAAGATATTGGGGGCTCGTCCTACGAGCAGTACTTC.

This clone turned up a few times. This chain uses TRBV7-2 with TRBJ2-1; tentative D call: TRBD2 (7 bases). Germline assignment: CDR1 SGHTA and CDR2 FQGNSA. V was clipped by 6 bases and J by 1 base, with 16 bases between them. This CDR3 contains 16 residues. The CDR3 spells CASRRTAGPSYNEQFF. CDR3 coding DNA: TGTGCCAGCAGGAGGACAGCGGGACCTTCCTACAATGAGCAGTTCTTC.

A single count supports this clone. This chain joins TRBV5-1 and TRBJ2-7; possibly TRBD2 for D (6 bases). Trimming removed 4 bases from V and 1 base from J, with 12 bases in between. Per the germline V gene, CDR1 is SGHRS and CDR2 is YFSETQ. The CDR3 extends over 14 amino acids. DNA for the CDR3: TGCGCCAGCAGCGGGGGGAGTAGGTCCTACGAGCAGTACTTC. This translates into CASSGGSRSYEQYF.

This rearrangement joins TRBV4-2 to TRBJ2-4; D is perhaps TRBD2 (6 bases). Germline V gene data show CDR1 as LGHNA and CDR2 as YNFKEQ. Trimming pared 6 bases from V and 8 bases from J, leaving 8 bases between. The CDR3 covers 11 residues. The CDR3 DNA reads TGTGCCAGCAGTTCGGGGGACATTCAGTACTTC. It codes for CASSSGDIQYF.

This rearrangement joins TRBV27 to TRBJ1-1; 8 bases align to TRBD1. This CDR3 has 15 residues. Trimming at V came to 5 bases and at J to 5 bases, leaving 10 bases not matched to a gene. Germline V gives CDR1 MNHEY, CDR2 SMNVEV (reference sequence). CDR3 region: CASSQNQGAVTEAFF. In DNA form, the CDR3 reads TGTGCCAGCAGTCAAAACCAGGGGGCGGTTACTGAAGCTTTCTTT.

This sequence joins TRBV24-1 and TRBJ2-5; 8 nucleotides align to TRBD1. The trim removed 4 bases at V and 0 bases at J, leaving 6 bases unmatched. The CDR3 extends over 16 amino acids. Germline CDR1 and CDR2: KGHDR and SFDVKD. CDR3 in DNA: TGTGCCACCAGTGACTCAGGGGGCATGGACCAAGAGACCCAGTACTTC. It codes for CATSDSGGMDQETQYF.

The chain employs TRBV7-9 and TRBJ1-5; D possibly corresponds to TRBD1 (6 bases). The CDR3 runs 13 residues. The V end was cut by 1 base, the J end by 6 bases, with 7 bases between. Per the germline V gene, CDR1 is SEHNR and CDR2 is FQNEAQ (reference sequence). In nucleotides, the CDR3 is TGTGCCAGCAGCTTAGGAGGGGGTCAGCCCCAGCATTTT. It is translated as CASSLGGGQPQHF.

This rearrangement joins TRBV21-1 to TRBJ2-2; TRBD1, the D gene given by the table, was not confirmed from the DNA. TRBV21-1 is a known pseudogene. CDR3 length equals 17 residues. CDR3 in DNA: TGTGCCAGCAGCATCATCGTGTTAACAGGGGGGACCGGGGAGCTGTTTTTT. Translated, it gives CASSIIVLTGGTGELFF.

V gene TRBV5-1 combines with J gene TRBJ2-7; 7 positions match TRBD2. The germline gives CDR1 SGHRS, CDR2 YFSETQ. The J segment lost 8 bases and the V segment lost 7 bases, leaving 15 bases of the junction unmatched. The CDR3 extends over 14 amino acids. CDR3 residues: CASSSSSGGGQQYF. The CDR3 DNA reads TGCGCCAGCTCCTCTAGTTCGGGGGGTGGGCAGCAGTACTTC.

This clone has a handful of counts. The CDR3: CASSLTLNTQVNEKLFF. CDR3 DNA: TGTGCCAGCAGCTTAACCCTTAATACGCAGGTTAATGAAAAACTGTTTTTT. This chain connects TRBV7-9 to TRBJ1-4, with unresolved D. The CDR3 spans 17 residues. Trimming shortened V by 2 bases and J by 4 bases, and 17 bases separated the two germline ends. Per germline, CDR1 SEHNR and CDR2 FQNEAQ (reference sequence).